The 21 T cell receptor beta chains given below trace back to one sample, sequenced in a study of blood T cell repertoires in COVID-19. The method was immunoSEQ multiplex PCR; TCRdb's version includes in-frame clones alone and lacks a portion of them. Here the sample spans a few hundred thousand clones, approximately 82% being singletons. The sample taken for sequencing was peripheral blood. The receptor source for this set is a woman between 18 and 29 years old with acute or convalescent COVID-19.

The CDR3 is CASSEQGAGSEQFF. The CDR3 DNA reads TGTGCCAGCAGTGAACAGGGGGCCGGGAGTGAGCAGTTCTTC. The V call is TRBV6-4, the J call TRBJ2-1; 9 bases line up with TRBD1. The trim removed 3 bases at V and 9 bases at J, leaving 6 bases unmatched. CDR3 size: 14 residues. CDR1 is MRHNA and CDR2 is SNTAGT in the germline V gene.

This clone was counted between two and nine times. This chain joins TRBV5-6 and TRBJ1-5; D gene uncertain. V was trimmed by 1 base and J by 0 bases, leaving 5 bases between them. The germline V gene encodes CDR1 SGHDT and CDR2 YYEEEE. The CDR3 extends over 14 amino acids. The CDR3 DNA reads as TGTGCCAGCAGCTTGTTGTATAGCAATCAGCCCCAGCATTTT. The encoded protein is CASSLLYSNQPQHF.

The chain uses TRBV18 and TRBJ1-2; 7 nucleotides line up with TRBD1. The germline CDR1 and CDR2 sequences are KGHSH and LQKENI. V lost 3 bases, J lost 6 bases, and 10 bases stayed unmatched. This CDR3 contains 15 residues. The CDR3, as DNA: TGTGCCAGCTCACCGGGGGACAGTCCGGGCCATGGCTACACCTTC. It yields the protein CASSPGDSPGHGYTF.

The rearrangement links TRBV9 to TRBJ1-1; D remains unclear. Germline assignment: CDR1 SGDLS and CDR2 YYNGEE. The V end lost 2 bases, the J end lost 3 bases, and 14 bases lay between the germline ends. There are 15 residues in the CDR3. CDR3 protein: CASSVFSRGDTEAFF. The CDR3 DNA reads TGTGCCAGCAGCGTTTTTTCACGGGGTGACACTGAAGCTTTCTTT.

This sequence joins TRBV11-2 and TRBJ2-1, with 8 bases that match TRBD2. CDR3 size: 12 residues. Germline V CDR1 and CDR2: SGHAT, FQNNGV. V was pared by 4 bases and J by 8 bases, with 1 base of the junction left unmatched. The CDR3 DNA reads as TGTGCCAGCAGCTGGGGACTAGATGAGCAGTTCTTC. Amino acids: CASSWGLDEQFF.

The rearrangement joins TRBV7-2 to TRBJ2-7, with 7 bases identical to TRBD2. V was pared by 1 base and J by 0 bases, with 0 bases of the junction left unmatched. The CDR3 runs to 14 residues. Germline V CDR1 and CDR2: SGHTA, FQGNSA. The chain's CDR3 is CASSLGGGSYEQYF. For the CDR3, the DNA is TGTGCCAGCAGCTTAGGCGGGGGCTCCTACGAGCAGTACTTC.

The genes are TRBV29-1 and TRBJ2-2; 9 positions match TRBD2. Germline V CDR1 and CDR2: SQVTM, ANQGSEA. V lost 5 bases and J lost 6; bases outside the gene matches: 13. The CDR3 has 16 residues. CDR3 DNA: TGCAGCGTTAAGGGCAAGGCGGGAGGGCATTCCGGGGAGCTGTTTTTT. Protein sequence: CSVKGKAGGHSGELFF.

The sample holds a few counts of this clone. This rearrangement joins TRBV4-3 to TRBJ2-7; 8 bases are a match to TRBD2. Germline CDR1 and CDR2: LGHNA and YSLEER. There are 17 residues in the CDR3. The V segment lost 0 bases and the J segment 0 bases; nucleotides outside the gene matches: 7. CDR3 nucleotides: TGCGCCAGCAGCCAAGATCAGGGCCTAGCGGGCTCCTACGAGCAGTACTTC. It codes for CASSQDQGLAGSYEQYF.

The genes are TRBV7-2 and TRBJ2-7, with 10 nucleotides matching TRBD1. Germline values: CDR1 SGHTA, CDR2 FQGNSA. V lost 3 bases and J lost 5; bases outside the gene matches: 7. The CDR3 runs 15 residues. CDR3 amino acids: CASSLGGQGLDEQYF. Here the CDR3 DNA reads TGTGCCAGCAGCTTGGGGGGACAGGGGCTGGACGAGCAGTACTTC.

This chain connects TRBV30 to TRBJ1-4; possibly TRBD1 for D (5 bases). CDR1 is GTSNPN and CDR2 is SVGIG in the germline V gene (reference sequence). V was trimmed by 3 bases and J by 8 bases, leaving 13 bases between them. The CDR3 is 13 amino acids. CDR3 protein: CAWRGGREEKLFF. For the CDR3, the DNA is TGTGCCTGGAGGGGGGGGAGGGAAGAAAAACTGTTTTTT.

This rearrangement joins TRBV19 to TRBJ2-2, with D uncertain. The CDR3 is 15 amino acids. Trimming stripped 7 bases from V and 1 base from J, with 13 bases between. The germline gives CDR1 LNHDA, CDR2 SQIVND (reference sequence). CDR3 nucleotide sequence: TGTGCCAGTAAGGAGAGGCGGAGGAACACCGGGGAGCTGTTTTTT. This encodes CASKERRRNTGELFF.

This clone was recorded once. The chain employs TRBV18 and TRBJ1-5; 8 bases are shared with TRBD1. V trimming: 3 bases; J trimming: 6 bases; junction bases outside the gene matches: 13. The length of the CDR3 is 17 residues. Germline CDR1 is KGHSH and CDR2 is LQKENI. Written as DNA, the CDR3 is TGTGCCAGCTCACCCGAGAGACAGGGGATTACGGCTCAGCCCCAGCATTTT. Residues: CASSPERQGITAQPQHF.

The chain couples TRBV6-1 to TRBJ2-7, with 8 bases aligning to TRBD1. The V gene end was trimmed by 3 bases and the J gene end by 6 bases; junction bases not matched to a gene: 4. In germline, CDR1 is MNHNS, CDR2 SASEGT. The CDR3 is 13 amino acids. In DNA, the CDR3 is TGTGCCAGCAGTGATAGACAGGGGACCGAGCAGTACTTC. Translation: CASSDRQGTEQYF.

The V and J genes are TRBV13 and TRBJ2-7; 10 nucleotides match TRBD2. V gave up 0 bases and J gave up 0 bases; unmatched junction bases: 14. Germline V CDR1 and CDR2: PRHDT, FYEKMQ (reference sequence). The CDR3 runs to 20 residues. CDR3 in DNA: TGTGCCAGCAGCTTAGGCCCTAGCGGGGGTGCAGCCCCAAGCTCCTACGAGCAGTACTTC. It yields the protein CASSLGPSGGAAPSSYEQYF.

The V call is TRBV21-1, the J call TRBJ2-1; the table's D call, TRBD2, was not checked against the DNA. TRBV21-1 is tagged as a pseudogene. This CDR3 spans 18 amino acids. In DNA form, the CDR3 reads TGTGCCAGCAGCAAAGCTCGCCTAGCGGGGCCCTCCTACAATGAGCAGTTCTTC. It specifies CASSKARLAGPSYNEQFF.

The genes are TRBV24-1 and TRBJ2-1; no firm D call. With 6 bases removed from V and 5 bases from J, the gap between germline ends came to 10 bases. This CDR3 comprises 13 residues. CDR1 is KGHDR, CDR2 SFDVKD, per germline. Here the CDR3 reads CATSPSRDNEQFF. For the CDR3, the DNA is TGTGCCACCAGTCCAAGTAGAGACAATGAGCAGTTCTTC.

This clone was detected only once. The chain carries TRBV11-2 and TRBJ2-6, with D maybe TRBD1 (5 bases). V lost 0 bases to trimming and J lost 2 bases, with 11 bases between them. This CDR3 is 17 amino acids long. Germline CDR1 reads SGHAT; CDR2 reads FQNNGV. Here the CDR3 reads CASSLEPPRAGANVLTF. In DNA form, the CDR3 reads TGTGCCAGCAGCTTAGAACCCCCCAGGGCTGGGGCCAACGTCCTGACTTTC. Complete variable domain (other parts from reference TRBV11-2 and TRBJ2-6): EAGVAQSPRYKIIEKRQSVAFWCNPISGHATLYWYQQILGQGPKLLIQFQNNGVVDDSQLPKDRFSAERLKGVDSTLKIQPAKLEDSAVYLCASSLEPPRAGANVLTFGAGSRLTVL.

The chain links TRBV30 to TRBJ2-3; tentatively, D is TRBD2 (5 bases). Trimming took off 0 bases at V and 1 base at J, with 11 bases between the two ends. There are 15 residues in the CDR3. Germline values: CDR1 GTSNPN, CDR2 SVGIG (reference sequence). The CDR3 loop is CAWSVLVPGTDTQYF. Written as DNA, the CDR3 is TGTGCCTGGAGTGTACTAGTCCCAGGCACAGATACGCAGTATTTT.

The chain combines TRBV6-6 with TRBJ2-7; TRBD2 matches 11 bases. This CDR3 has 14 residues. The junction had 10 bases not matched to a gene; V was cut back by 8 bases and J by 7 bases. Germline loops: CDR1 MNHNY, CDR2 SVGAGI (reference sequence). CDR3 amino acids: CASGIAGGPGEQYF. The CDR3 region has the DNA TGTGCCAGCGGGATAGCGGGAGGGCCTGGGGAGCAGTACTTC.

The V gene is TRBV9, the J gene TRBJ1-6; D is uncertain. This CDR3 contains 13 residues. Between the trimmed V and J ends, which lost 4 bases and 5 bases, there was a span of 7 bases. Germline CDR1 SGDLS, CDR2 YYNGEE. This CDR3 is CASSLGDNSPLHF. The CDR3, as DNA: TGTGCCAGCAGCTTGGGCGATAATTCACCCCTCCACTTT.

The chain couples TRBV4-3 to TRBJ1-3; D is unclear. V was shortened by 0 bases and J by 0 bases, with 9 bases between the two germline ends. In germline, CDR1 is LGHNA, CDR2 YSLEER. The CDR3 sequence is 16 residues long. In nucleotides, the CDR3 is TGCGCCAGCAGCCAAGATCTCTCCCTCTCTGGAAACACCATATATTTT. Protein sequence: CASSQDLSLSGNTIYF.